This T cell receptor (beta chain) was captured by sequencing in a study of blood T cell repertoires in COVID-19. Overall study: PBMCs, B-cell-depleted T cells, or T cells were the source of the cDNA or gDNA that made up the material.

Original processing methods: By means of reference gene primer amplification, nucleated cell counts were estimated. The table came from immunoSEQ multiplex PCR; TCRdb's copy has only in-frame clones and leaves some out. V, J and clone size derive from that table, while D and trimming were established from the DNA sequence. Altogether approximately 350,000 clones are present, 75% to 90% being singletons, with the ten largest covering less than 1.2%. This clone has more than one count but fewer than ten. Trimming stripped 0 bases from V and 9 bases from J, with 9 bases between. CDR1 is SGHVS, CDR2 FQNEAQ, per germline. This CDR3 is built from 14 residues. Recovered status in Cohort 3 required two negative PCRs, clearance, or symptom resolution.

This TCR was recovered from a man aged 18 to 35 who had recovered from COVID-19. Sequencing was done on a sample of PBMCs or T cells enriched from blood (not recorded which). The rearrangement links TRBV7-8 to TRBJ1-6, with D hard to call. The CDR3 DNA sequence: TGTGCCAGCAGCTTAGCTGGCCCGGGTTCACCCCTCCACTTT. It codes for CASSLAGPGSPLHF.